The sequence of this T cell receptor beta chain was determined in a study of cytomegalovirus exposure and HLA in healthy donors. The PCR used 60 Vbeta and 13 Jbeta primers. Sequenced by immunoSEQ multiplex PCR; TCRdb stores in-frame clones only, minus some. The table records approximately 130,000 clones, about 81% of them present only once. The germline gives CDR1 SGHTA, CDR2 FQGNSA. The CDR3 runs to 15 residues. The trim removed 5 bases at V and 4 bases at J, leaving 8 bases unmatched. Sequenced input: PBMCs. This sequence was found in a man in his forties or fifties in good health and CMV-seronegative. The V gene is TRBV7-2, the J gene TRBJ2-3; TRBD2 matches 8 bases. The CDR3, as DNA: TGTGCCAGCAGCGGTAGCGGGACCCTCGCAGATACGCAGTATTTT. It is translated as CASSGSGTLADTQYF.